This record concerns one T cell receptor beta chain sequence. Antigen unknown. The entry originates in a study of shared clonotypes between healthy human individuals. Broader study findings: Estimated richness was generally greater in naive than memory subsets. The generation probabilities recorded for non-shared clonotypes fell below those of clonotypes shared by all four donors.

The length of the CDR3 is 14 residues. V was cut by 3 bases and J by 5 bases, with 14 bases left in between. The V gene's germline CDR1 is SGHRS and CDR2 YFSETQ. In the original analysis: Junction-only sequences produced by ImmunoSEQ had no quality scores, so filtering differed. This table comes from immunoSEQ multiplex PCR, and its TCRdb copy is limited to in-frame clones, with some not included. The D gene and trimming were derived from the DNA, and the V and J assignments and clone size from that table. The sample yields 2 million to 2.5 million clones, approximately 95% seen once. This receptor was obtained from a man in his late teens or twenties in good health. Some clones in this sample may be carry-over from other donors' samples. The chain is built from TRBV5-1 and TRBJ2-5, with a weak D call TRBD2 (6 bases). Source material: naive CD4+ T cells from PBMCs. Subset given: CD45RA+ positively selected. The CDR3 here is CASSSLTSGETQYF. CDR3 DNA: TGCGCCAGCAGCTCCTTGACTAGTGGGGAGACCCAGTACTTC.